This TCR beta chain was found in a study of blood T cell repertoires in COVID-19. The CDR3 runs to 17 residues. Germline CDR1 MGHRA, CDR2 YSYEKL. With V trimmed by 3 bases and J by 6 bases, 10 bases remained unmatched. Authors' methods: Estimation of nucleated cell counts was performed using reference gene primer amplification. Generated by immunoSEQ multiplex PCR, the TCRdb table keeps only in-frame clones and is missing some. V and J calls and clone size are given by that table; D and trimming were obtained from the DNA. The repertoire holds fewer than 500,000 clones, with roughly nine tenths as singletons.

This receptor was taken from a man aged 25-45 years who had recovered from COVID-19. V gene TRBV4-1 combines with J gene TRBJ2-2; the match to TRBD1 covers 10 bases. Sequencing was done on a sample of PBMCs or T cells enriched from blood (not recorded which). The CDR3 region is CASSHLPGQGTSGELFF. As DNA, the CDR3 is TGCGCCAGCAGCCATTTACCGGGACAGGGGACGTCCGGGGAGCTGTTTTTT.